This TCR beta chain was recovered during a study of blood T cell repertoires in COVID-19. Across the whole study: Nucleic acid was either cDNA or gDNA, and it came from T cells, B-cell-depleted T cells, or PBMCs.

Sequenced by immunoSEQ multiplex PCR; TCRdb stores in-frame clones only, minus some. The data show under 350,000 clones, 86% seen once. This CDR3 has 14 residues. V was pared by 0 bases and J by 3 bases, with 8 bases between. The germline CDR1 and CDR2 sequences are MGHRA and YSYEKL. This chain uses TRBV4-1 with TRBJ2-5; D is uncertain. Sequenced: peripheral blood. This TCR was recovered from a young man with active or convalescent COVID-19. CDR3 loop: CASSQDRMEETQYF. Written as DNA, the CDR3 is TGCGCCAGCAGCCAAGATAGAATGGAAGAGACCCAGTACTTC.